This T cell receptor beta chain emerged from a study of blood T cell repertoires in COVID-19. Study-level information: PBMCs, B-cell-depleted T cells, or T cells provided the cDNA or gDNA that made up the material.

This clone appeared many times. In the original analysis: From reference gene primer amplification, estimates of nucleated cell counts were derived. The protocol was immunoSEQ multiplex PCR, while the TCRdb copy is restricted to in-frame clones and leaves out a portion. D and trimming were read from the DNA, whereas the V and J calls and clone size are those reported in that table. The sample consists of fewer than 600,000 clones, roughly 89% of them appearing once. V lost 5 bases and J lost 6, with 20 bases in between. The CDR3 consists of 16 residues. Germline V gives CDR1 SGHDN, CDR2 FVKESK. Sequencing was done on a sample of peripheral blood. The TCR originated in a young man with COVID-19, enrolled during active disease. The rearrangement joins TRBV14 to TRBJ2-1, with D maybe TRBD1 (5 bases). This CDR3 reads CASSLNAGLVSNEQFF. The CDR3 bases are TGTGCCAGCAGCTTGAACGCAGGGCTAGTTTCCAATGAGCAGTTCTTC.